Listed below are T cell receptor beta chains from one sample, sequenced in a study of shared clonotypes between healthy human individuals. Assay: immunoSEQ multiplex PCR; the TCRdb copy retains only in-frame clones and omits some. Of about 120,000 clones listed, about 70% are singletons. Sequenced: memory CD8+ T cells sorted from blood. All receptors come from a woman aged 30 to 39 in good health. Each CDR3 is given with its conserved first and last residue. The order of the fields is D gene, clone size, V gene, J gene, CDR3 DNA, CDR3 protein. A D gene is named only where the DNA matches it firmly. Clone sizes are given selectively: once, few, many, or a class where the clone is expanded.

NA	NA	TRBV6-6	TRBJ1-2	TGTGCCAGCAGTTACGCCAGGCTGGGTGGCTACACCTTC	CASSYARLGGYTF
TRBD2	NA	TRBV29-1	TRBJ2-1	TGCAGCGTTGATTTTCTAGCGGGAGGGCTCAATGAGCAGTTCTTC	CSVDFLAGGLNEQFF
TRBD2	few	TRBV25-1	TRBJ2-1	TGTGCCAGCAGTGAAGAGGGGACTAGCGGGAGTTACAATGAGCAGTTCTTC	CASSEEGTSGSYNEQFF
NA	few	TRBV28	TRBJ1-5	TGTGCCAGCAGTTTTACGGACAATCAGCCCCAGCATTTT	CASSFTDNQPQHF
NA	NA	TRBV19	TRBJ2-1	TGTGCCAGTAGTATAAGGTCTCCGGGTGGTACTGGTGAGCAGTTCTTC	CASSIRSPGGTGEQFF
TRBD2	once	TRBV15	TRBJ2-1	TGTGCCACCAGCAGAGATCGGCTAGCGGATTCCTACAATGAGCAGTTCTTC	CATSRDRLADSYNEQFF
TRBD2	medium-sized	TRBV6-1	TRBJ2-5	TGTGCCACAGGGACTAGCGGGAGTGGGGAGACCCAGTACTTC	CATGTSGSGETQYF
NA	NA	TRBV7-9	TRBJ2-1	TGTGCCAGCAGCTCCCGGGGACTTCCCAATGAGCAGTTCTTC	CASSSRGLPNEQFF
NA	NA	TRBV27	TRBJ2-2	TGTGCCAGCAGTTTGGCCGGGGCCACCGGGGAGCTGTTTTTT	CASSLAGATGELFF
TRBD1	NA	TRBV5-8	TRBJ2-2	TGTGCCAGCAGCCCGGACAGGGGCGACTACACCGGGGAGCTGTTTTTT	CASSPDRGDYTGELFF
TRBD1	many	TRBV6-1	TRBJ2-2	TGTGCCAGCTTGACAGGGATCCACACCGGGGAGCTGTTTTTT	CASLTGIHTGELFF
NA	few	TRBV5-6	TRBJ2-7	TGTGCCAGCAGCCTAAAAGACTACGAGCAGTACTTC	CASSLKDYEQYF
NA	NA	TRBV28	TRBJ2-1	TGTGCCAGCAGTTCCTCCGGACTCCGGTATTACAATGAGCAGTTCTTC	CASSSSGLRYYNEQFF
NA	many	TRBV5-5	TRBJ2-1	TGTGCCAGCAGCTTGGCATTGTTGACCCGTGAGCAGTTCTTC	CASSLALLTREQFF
NA	few	TRBV28	TRBJ1-4	TGTGCCAGCAGTTTCGCGGAAACTAATGAAAAACTGTTTTTT	CASSFAETNEKLFF
TRBD2	NA	TRBV6-6	TRBJ2-7	TGTGCCAGCAGTTACGGGACTAGCCAATACTACGAGCAGTACTTC	CASSYGTSQYYEQYF
TRBD2	NA	TRBV25-1	TRBJ2-7	TGTGCCAGCAGTTTCTTAGCGGGAGTTATTAACGAGCAGTACTTC	CASSFLAGVINEQYF
TRBD2	NA	TRBV7-2	TRBJ2-1	TGTGCCAGCAGCCAAGCGGGAGGGCCCTACAATGAGCAGTTCTTC	CASSQAGGPYNEQFF
NA	NA	TRBV7-8	TRBJ2-6	TGTGCCAGCAGCTTATGGGGAGCCTCTGGGGCCAACGTCCTGACTTTC	CASSLWGASGANVLTF
TRBD1	NA	TRBV14	TRBJ1-1	TGTGCCAGCAGCCAAGGGACAGGGAACACTGAAGCTTTCTTT	CASSQGTGNTEAFF
NA	NA	TRBV18	TRBJ2-7	TGTGCCAGCTCACCTCGAATTAGGCATTACGAGCAGTACTTC	CASSPRIRHYEQYF
NA	NA	TRBV7-9	TRBJ2-2	TGTGCCAGCAGCCCGAGGGCCTACACCGGGGAGCTGTTTTTT	CASSPRAYTGELFF
NA	many	TRBV4-1	TRBJ1-1	TGCGCCAGCAGGGGAGAGGGGACTGAAGCTTTCTTT	CASRGEGTEAFF
TRBD2	NA	TRBV5-1	TRBJ2-3	TGCGCCAGCAGCTTGAGCGGGAGAGAGGTCACAGATACGCAGTATTTT	CASSLSGREVTDTQYF
NA	NA	TRBV5-1	TRBJ2-3	TGCGCCAGCAGCAGGAAAACGACAGGAACTAGCACAGATACGCAGTATTTT	CASSRKTTGTSTDTQYF
TRBD1	NA	TRBV27	TRBJ2-1	TGTGCCAGCAGCGGGACAGGGGTCTACAATGAGCAGTTCTTC	CASSGTGVYNEQFF
NA	NA	TRBV7-6	TRBJ2-2	TGTGCCAGCAGCTCCGTGGGGGGTAGCACCGGGGAGCTGTTTTTT	CASSSVGGSTGELFF
NA	NA	TRBV19	TRBJ2-7	TGTGCCAGTAGTATAGCACTGGTGGGCTACGAGCAGTACTTC	CASSIALVGYEQYF
NA	once	TRBV19	TRBJ2-2	TGTGCCAGTAGTAACCCTCACATACAGGGAGGTACCGGGGAGCTGTTTTTT	CASSNPHIQGGTGELFF
NA	NA	TRBV5-6	TRBJ2-7	TGTGCCAGCAGCTTCGACAGGCACGACGAGCAGTACTTC	CASSFDRHDEQYF
NA	NA	TRBV19	TRBJ2-3	TGTGCCACCGCGTTAGGGGCAGATACGCAGTATTTT	CATALGADTQYF
NA	NA	TRBV5-1	TRBJ2-2	TGCGCCAGCAGCTTCCGGGGGAGGACGAACACCGGGGAGCTGTTTTTT	CASSFRGRTNTGELFF
NA	NA	TRBV5-1	TRBJ1-2	TGCGCCAGCAGCTTGGTTGGGGCGAACTATGGCTACACCTTC	CASSLVGANYGYTF
NA	NA	TRBV25-1	TRBJ2-7	TGTGCCAGCAGTCAGGTAGACTTCCGATACGAGCAGTACTTC	CASSQVDFRYEQYF
NA	NA	TRBV11-3	TRBJ2-2	TGTGCCAGCAGCTTGTCCGGGAGCCACACCGGGGAGCTGTTTTTT	CASSLSGSHTGELFF
TRBD1	NA	TRBV29-1	TRBJ2-7	TGCAGCGTTGAAAACACGGTCGGGGGACAGGGGTCCGGCTACGAGCAGTACTTC	CSVENTVGGQGSGYEQYF
TRBD2	NA	TRBV7-8	TRBJ2-1	TGTGCCAGCAGCCAACGGACTAGCGGGAGAAGTAGGGCCTACAATGAGCAGTTCTTC	CASSQRTSGRSRAYNEQFF
NA	NA	TRBV9	TRBJ1-3	TGTGCCAGCAGCGTAGTGGGTTCTGGAAACACCATATATTTT	CASSVVGSGNTIYF
NA	many	TRBV5-4	TRBJ2-3	TGTGCCAGCAACCCAGACAGGAGCACAGATACGCAGTATTTT	CASNPDRSTDTQYF
TRBD1	many	TRBV6-5	TRBJ2-7	TGTGCCAGCGGACCCGGGACAGGAGTGTTTGAGCAGTACTTC	CASGPGTGVFEQYF
NA	NA	TRBV27	TRBJ2-3	TGTGCCAGCAGTTTAGGGGCCCGCAACACAGATACGCAGTATTTT	CASSLGARNTDTQYF